These T cell receptor beta chains were read from a single sample in a study of chemoradiotherapy in HPV16-positive cancers. The method was immunoSEQ multiplex PCR; TCRdb's version includes in-frame clones alone and lacks a portion of them. Of 7,000 to 8,500 clones in the sample, 89% were seen once. Sequences were derived from tumor tissue, sampled from a patient who underwent chemoradiotherapy. The receptors were gathered from a human donor with HPV-associated anogenital cancer. The CDR3 runs from the conserved cysteine through the conserved F or W. The D gene is left open where the match is weak. Rows may omit the clone size; those that give it use once, few, many or a size class.

DNA: TGTGCCAGCTCACCGGGACAGGATCCTGAAAAACTGTTTTTT
CDR3: CASSPGQDPEKLFF
V: TRBV18
D: TRBD1
J: TRBJ1-4
size: NA

DNA: TGTGCCAGCAGTTTAGGGGGCCAAGAGACCCAGTACTTC
CDR3: CASSLGGQETQYF
V: TRBV7-3
D: NA
J: TRBJ2-5
size: NA

DNA: TGTGCCAGCAGCTTAAGTGGGTCGAACACTGAAGCTTTCTTT
CDR3: CASSLSGSNTEAFF
V: TRBV7-9
D: NA
J: TRBJ1-1
size: NA

DNA: TGTGCCAGCCGGGGGCTAGCGGGAGGGCCAGGGGCCGTTTGGTACAATGAGCAGTTCTTC
CDR3: CASRGLAGGPGAVWYNEQFF
V: TRBV7-8
D: TRBD2
J: TRBJ2-1
size: NA

DNA: TGTGCCAGCGGAGGAGGGACTAGCGGGAGCACAGATACGCAGTATTTT
CDR3: CASGGGTSGSTDTQYF
V: TRBV7-9
D: TRBD2
J: TRBJ2-3
size: NA

DNA: TGTGCCAGCAGCCCAGCGCTAGCGGGCAGTGAGCAGTTCTTC
CDR3: CASSPALAGSEQFF
V: TRBV5-4
D: TRBD2
J: TRBJ2-1
size: NA

DNA: TGTGCCGGCAGCGGGGAGGGCCCGTACACCGGGGAGCTGTTTTTT
CDR3: CAGSGEGPYTGELFF
V: TRBV5-4
D: TRBD2
J: TRBJ2-2
size: NA

DNA: TGCGCCAGCAGCCAAGTACCAGGCCCCAATCAGCCCCAGCATTTT
CDR3: CASSQVPGPNQPQHF
V: TRBV4-1
D: NA
J: TRBJ1-5
size: NA

DNA: TGTGCCAGCAGCCAGGACAAATTGGTAGCCTACGAGCAGTACTTC
CDR3: CASSQDKLVAYEQYF
V: TRBV11-2
D: NA
J: TRBJ2-7
size: once

DNA: TGTGCCAGCAGCTTGACAACGTCCCCTACCGTCAATTCACCCCTCCACTTT
CDR3: CASSLTTSPTVNSPLHF
V: TRBV5-4
D: NA
J: TRBJ1-6
size: NA

DNA: TGTGCCAGCACCCAACGGTCTAGCGGGAGAAATGAGCAGTACTTC
CDR3: CASTQRSSGRNEQYF
V: TRBV6-6
D: TRBD2
J: TRBJ2-7
size: NA

DNA: TGTGCCAGCAGCGGGATTACGGCGTCGGGGCAGTTCTTC
CDR3: CASSGITASGQFF
V: TRBV7-2
D: NA
J: TRBJ2-1
size: NA

DNA: TGTGCCAGCAGCCGATGGGGCGCTGAAGCTTTCTTT
CDR3: CASSRWGAEAFF
V: TRBV7-9
D: NA
J: TRBJ1-1
size: NA

DNA: TGTGCCAGCAGCGTAGACAGGGGAGGTGAAAAACTGTTTTTT
CDR3: CASSVDRGGEKLFF
V: TRBV9
D: TRBD1
J: TRBJ1-4
size: NA

DNA: TGCAGCGTTGAACTGGGTCATGAGCAGTTCTTC
CDR3: CSVELGHEQFF
V: TRBV29-1
D: NA
J: TRBJ2-1
size: NA